Following are 20 T cell receptor beta chains from one sample sequenced in a study of blood T cell repertoires in COVID-19. Here immunoSEQ multiplex PCR was the method, and the copy in TCRdb shows in-frame clones only, minus some. The repertoire consists of about 14,000 clones, with 87% occurring once and the leading ten covering 15% to 20%. Sequencing was done on a sample of peripheral blood. These receptors were collected from a human donor with active COVID-19. The donor label of this sample is uncertain.

The chain combines TRBV29-1 with TRBJ1-2, with no clear D. The germline V gene has CDR1 SQVTM and CDR2 ANQGSEA. With 3 bases removed from V and 4 bases from J, the gap between germline ends came to 12 bases. The length of the CDR3 is 13 residues. The CDR3: CSVDRGPLYGYTF. The CDR3 bases are TGCAGCGTTGACAGAGGGCCACTCTATGGCTACACCTTC.

The gene calls are TRBV6-1 and TRBJ1-4; 7 bases line up with TRBD1. Germline V gene lookup returns CDR1 MNHNS and CDR2 SASEGT. J gave up 7 bases and V 3 bases, and 5 bases lay outside the gene matches. The CDR3 has 14 residues. DNA for the CDR3: TGTGCCAGCAGTGAGGGATACAGGGGTGAAAAACTGTTTTTT. Its protein product is CASSEGYRGEKLFF.

This chain uses TRBV11-2 with TRBJ2-2; D possibly corresponds to TRBD1 (6 bases). Trimming removed 5 bases from V and 1 base from J, with 11 bases in between. The germline V gene encodes CDR1 SGHAT and CDR2 FQNNGV. The CDR3 runs 15 residues. The CDR3 sequence: CASSLNRENTGELFF. The CDR3 nucleotides are TGTGCCAGCAGCCTCAACAGGGAGAACACCGGGGAGCTGTTTTTT.

The rearrangement uses TRBV20-1 and TRBJ2-7; D perhaps matches TRBD2 (5 bases). The CDR3 is made up of 14 amino acids. Germline V gene lookup returns CDR1 DFQATT and CDR2 SNEGSKA (reference sequence). V was cut by 3 bases and J by 3 bases, with 15 bases left in between. The CDR3 coding sequence is TGCAGTGCTAGTGGGCCGGGGTATGACTACGAGCAGTACTTC. Residues: CSASGPGYDYEQYF.

This clone occurred once. The CDR3 loop reads CASSFSGSPYNEQFF. The CDR3 coding sequence is TGTGCCAGCAGTTTCAGCGGGAGCCCCTACAATGAGCAGTTCTTC. This chain uses TRBV27 with TRBJ2-1, with TRBD2 identical over 8 bases. The CDR3 is made up of 15 amino acids. The V and J ends lost 3 bases and 2 bases, in that order; junction bases with no gene match: 3. Germline V lookup: CDR1 MNHEY, CDR2 SMNVEV (reference sequence).

The V and J genes are TRBV15 and TRBJ2-7; TRBD1 agrees at 8 bases. Trimming at V came to 5 bases and at J to 3 bases, leaving 9 bases not matched to a gene. Germline V lookup: CDR1 LNHNV, CDR2 YYDKDF (reference sequence). The CDR3 extends over 15 amino acids. The CDR3 DNA follows: TGTGCCACCAGCTTAAGACAGGGGAGGATCTACGAGCAGTACTTC. Its translation: CATSLRQGRIYEQYF.

V usage is TRBV5-1 and J usage is TRBJ2-2; D may be TRBD1 (5 bases). The CDR3 has 15 residues. Germline CDR1 SGHRS, CDR2 YFSETQ. V was shortened by 0 bases and J by 5 bases, with 11 bases between the two germline ends. The CDR3 here is CASSLGGETTGELFF. The CDR3 DNA sequence: TGCGCCAGCAGCTTGGGGGGCGAAACTACCGGGGAGCTGTTTTTT.

The CDR3 bases are TGTGCCAGCAGTTCCGGACAGCACTTGGGCTACACCTTC. Translated, it gives CASSSGQHLGYTF. This chain joins TRBV28 and TRBJ1-2, with D possibly being TRBD1 (6 bases). V dropped 4 bases and J dropped 8 bases, with 14 bases sitting between them. Germline V gene lookup returns CDR1 MDHEN and CDR2 SYDVKM. There are 13 residues in the CDR3.

As regards this clone: The junction does not match germline at one end; this may be a read error. The genes are TRBV29-1 and TRBJ2-3; no firm D call. CDR1 and CDR2 (germline): SQVTM, ANQGSEA. CDR3 size: 11 residues. The CDR3 reads CSAEYTDTQYF. DNA for the CDR3: TGCAGCGCTGAATACACAGATACGCAGTATTTT.

CDR3 bases: TGCAGCGTCGGAGGGACTAGCGGTTCCTACGAGCAGTACTTC. It is translated as CSVGGTSGSYEQYF. The chain joins TRBV29-1 to TRBJ2-7; 11 nucleotides agree with TRBD2. Germline-derived CDR1 and CDR2 are SQVTM and ANQGSEA. V shed 6 bases and J 1 base; nucleotides not matched to a gene: 5. This CDR3 is 14 amino acids long.

The J gene is TRBJ2-5, the V gene TRBV11-2, with D possibly matching TRBD2 (7 bases). Trimming stripped 3 bases from V and 4 bases from J, with 9 bases between. Germline CDR1 reads SGHAT; CDR2 reads FQNNGV. CDR3 length: 13 amino acids. The DNA for the CDR3 is TGTGCCAGCAGCTTTGGGGGGGCAGAGACCCAGTACTTC. Its protein is CASSFGGAETQYF.

This clone has a single count. The chain links TRBV6-5 to TRBJ2-7; D gene ambiguous. The V end lost 0 bases, the J end lost 3 bases, and 12 bases lay between the germline ends. There are 15 residues in the CDR3. CDR1 and CDR2 from the germline V gene are MNHEY and SVGAGI. CDR3 bases: TGTGCCAGCAGTTACTCGTCATCAGGCAGCTACGAGCAGTACTTC. It specifies CASSYSSSGSYEQYF.

V gene TRBV28 combines with J gene TRBJ1-5; perhaps TRBD1 as D (5 bases). The CDR3 is 15 residues long. V shed 6 bases and J shed 4 bases, with 16 bases lying between them. Germline V CDR1 and CDR2: MDHEN, SYDVKM. The CDR3 sequence: CASRVVQGWNQPQHF. The CDR3 nucleotides are TGTGCCAGCAGGGTGGTTCAGGGTTGGAATCAGCCCCAGCATTTT.

The genes are TRBV4-1 and TRBJ2-7, with 9 bases lining up with TRBD2. The CDR3 extends over 14 amino acids. The J segment lost 1 base and the V segment lost 6 bases, leaving 4 bases of the junction unmatched. Germline V gene lookup returns CDR1 MGHRA and CDR2 YSYEKL. Written as DNA, the CDR3 is TGCGCCAGCAGGGGAAGCGGGAGGTCCTACGAGCAGTACTTC. Amino acids: CASRGSGRSYEQYF.

The chain recombines TRBV20-1 with TRBJ2-2, with D perhaps TRBD2 (6 bases). This CDR3 has 11 residues. The germline CDR1 and CDR2 sequences are DFQATT and SNEGSKA (reference sequence). The CDR3 DNA is TGCAGCCTAAGGAGGGGCGGGGAGCTGTTTTTT. Translated: CSLRRGGELFF.

J is TRBJ2-7 and V is TRBV2; maybe TRBD1 (5 bases). Germline V CDR1 and CDR2: SNHLY, FYNNEI. Deletions cut 7 bases from V and 2 bases from J, with 15 bases between. There are 14 residues in the CDR3. The DNA of the CDR3 is TGTGCCAGCACCGCGGATCTGGGGCCCTACGAGCAGTACTTC. Its protein is CASTADLGPYEQYF.

The chain carries TRBV6-4 and TRBJ2-1, with 9 bases lining up with TRBD1. Germline V gene sequence: CDR1 MRHNA, CDR2 SNTAGT. This CDR3 has 14 amino acids. The junction had 13 bases not matched to a gene; V was cut back by 10 bases and J by 9 bases. The CDR3: CATAPGQGGSEQFF. In DNA, the CDR3 is TGTGCCACCGCCCCGGGACAGGGTGGGTCTGAGCAGTTCTTC.

The chain uses TRBV28 and TRBJ1-5; no reliable D call. The CDR3 extends over 15 amino acids. The V gene lost 6 bases and the J gene lost 7 bases, with 19 bases spanning the gap. CDR1 is MDHEN and CDR2 is SYDVKM in the germline V gene. CDR3 protein: CASSPQADTRQPQHF. CDR3 in DNA: TGTGCCAGCAGCCCCCAGGCTGACACCCGGCAGCCCCAGCATTTT.

V and J are TRBV11-3 and TRBJ2-7; 8 bases match TRBD1. This CDR3 is 15 amino acids long. CDR1 is SGHNT, CDR2 YENEEA, per germline. With V trimmed by 3 bases and J by 7 bases, 11 bases remained unmatched. The CDR3 reads CASSLGPQGANEQYF. CDR3 coding DNA: TGTGCCAGCAGCTTGGGTCCCCAGGGGGCGAATGAGCAGTACTTC.

This chain connects TRBV7-2 to TRBJ2-7; D gene ambiguous. The CDR3 extends over 15 amino acids. With 3 bases removed from V and 1 base from J, the gap between germline ends came to 13 bases. CDR1 is SGHTA, CDR2 FQGNSA, per germline. The CDR3 sequence is CASSFRLSSSYEQYF. The CDR3 DNA is TGTGCCAGCAGCTTTAGACTTAGTAGTTCCTACGAGCAGTACTTC.